The 30 T cell receptor beta chains presented below share a single source sample, sequenced in a study of cytomegalovirus exposure and HLA in healthy donors. Use of 60 Vbeta and 13 Jbeta primers characterized the PCR. Sequenced by immunoSEQ multiplex PCR; TCRdb stores in-frame clones only, minus some. This repertoire comprises roughly 200,000 clones; its ten largest clones make up 0.95% to 1.3%. Sample: PBMCs. The receptors come from a girl aged 2 to 10 in good health and CMV-seropositive.

This chain uses TRBV25-1 with TRBJ2-5; TRBD2 is a possible D gene (5 bases). This CDR3 contains 14 residues. Germline CDR1 MGHDK, CDR2 SYGVNS. Trimming shortened V by 5 bases and J by 2 bases, and 12 bases separated the two germline ends. CDR3 DNA sequence: TGTGCCAGCAGTCCCCCGGGAACTCAAGAGACCCAGTACTTC. It codes for CASSPPGTQETQYF.

The rearrangement links TRBV7-6 to TRBJ2-7; D is unresolved. Trimming stripped 4 bases from V and 5 bases from J, with 12 bases between. CDR3 length: 13 residues. Per germline, CDR1 SGHVS and CDR2 FNYEAQ. CDR3 DNA: TGTGCCAGCAGCTCGTACGAACCAGACGAGCAGTACTTC. Translated, it gives CASSSYEPDEQYF.

J is TRBJ1-4 and V is TRBV19; 8 bases are a match to TRBD1. Germline V lookup: CDR1 LNHDA, CDR2 SQIVND (reference sequence). Trimming removed 4 bases from V and 7 bases from J; junction bases left unmatched: 5. This CDR3 is 14 amino acids long. In DNA form, the CDR3 reads TGTGCCAGTAGTACGGACAGGGAGAGTGAAAAACTGTTTTTT. It codes for CASSTDRESEKLFF.

The gene calls are TRBV28 and TRBJ2-7; a weak D match, TRBD2 (7 bases). The CDR3 covers 14 residues. The V end lost 4 bases, the J end lost 10 bases, and 20 bases lay between the germline ends. Germline CDR1 is MDHEN and CDR2 is SYDVKM. The CDR3 bases are TGTGCCAGCAGTTCTTCTAGCGGAGGGGGGAATCAGTACTTC. The encoded protein is CASSSSSGGGNQYF. The full variable domain, its missing parts supplied by reference TRBV28 and TRBJ2-7, is DVKVTQSSRYLVKRTGEKVFLECVQDMDHENMFWYRQDPGLGLRLIYFSYDVKMKEKGDIPEGYSVSREKKERFSLILESASTNQTSMYLCASSSSSGGGNQYFGPGTRLTVT.

The rearrangement joins TRBV7-9 to TRBJ2-5, with 8 bases matching TRBD1. Germline CDR1 is SEHNR and CDR2 is FQNEAQ (reference sequence). The CDR3 consists of 16 residues. V was pared by 6 bases and J by 2 bases, with 11 bases of the junction left unmatched. CDR3 region: CASRQNPGQAQETQYF. The CDR3, as DNA: TGTGCCAGCAGACAGAACCCGGGACAGGCTCAAGAGACCCAGTACTTC. The entire variable domain, with the rest obtained from reference TRBV7-9 and TRBJ2-5, is as follows: DTGVSQNPRHKITKRGQNVTFRCDPISEHNRLYWYRQTLGQGPEFLTYFQNEAQLEKSRLLSDRFSAERPKGSFSTLEIQRTEQGDSAMYLCASRQNPGQAQETQYFGPGTRLLVL.

The chain uses TRBV13 and TRBJ1-1, with 7 bases fitting TRBD1. In germline, CDR1 is PRHDT, CDR2 FYEKMQ (reference sequence). This CDR3 has 14 residues. V lost 0 bases and J lost 5; bases outside the gene matches: 3. This chain's CDR3 is CASSLGQGRTEAFF. The CDR3 DNA is TGTGCCAGCAGCTTAGGACAGGGGAGGACTGAAGCTTTCTTT.

V is TRBV5-1 and J is TRBJ2-1, with 9 bases lining up with TRBD1. The CDR3 runs 15 residues. The V segment lost 4 bases and the J segment 4 bases; nucleotides outside the gene matches: 6. Looked up from germline, CDR1 is SGHRS and CDR2 is YFSETQ. The CDR3 bases are TGCGCCAGCAGCCCCCGGGACAGGGTTTACAATGAGCAGTTCTTC. Translating it yields CASSPRDRVYNEQFF. The whole variable domain, remainder taken from reference TRBV5-1 and TRBJ2-1, is KAGVTQTPRYLIKTRGQQVTLSCSPISGHRSVSWYQQTPGQGLQFLFEYFSETQRNKGNFPGRFSGRQFSNSRSEMNVSTLELGDSALYLCASSPRDRVYNEQFFGPGTRLTVL.

V usage is TRBV28 and J usage is TRBJ1-3, with 7 positions matching TRBD1. This CDR3 has 15 amino acids. Germline lookup yields CDR1 MDHEN and CDR2 SYDVKM. The trim removed 2 bases at V and 1 base at J, leaving 2 bases unmatched. The CDR3 DNA reads TGTGCCAGCAGTTTAGTGGGACAGTCTGGAAACACCATATATTTT. Protein product: CASSLVGQSGNTIYF.

The rearrangement uses TRBV27 and TRBJ2-1; 12 bases are shared with TRBD2. CDR3 length equals 15 residues. Germline V gene data show CDR1 as MNHEY and CDR2 as SMNVEV (reference sequence). J was trimmed by 6 bases and V by 0 bases; bases with no gene match: 0. The CDR3, as DNA: TGTGCCAGCAGTTTATCGACTAGCGGGAGCAATGAGCAGTTCTTC. Translated: CASSLSTSGSNEQFF.

The gene calls are TRBV4-1 and TRBJ2-7; 8 bases fit TRBD1. V dropped 0 bases and J dropped 3; count of bases not matched to a gene: 10. The CDR3 totals 17 residues. The germline gives CDR1 MGHRA, CDR2 YSYEKL. The CDR3 reads CASSQDARAGGLYEQYF. In DNA form, the CDR3 reads TGCGCCAGCAGCCAAGATGCTAGGGCAGGGGGCCTCTACGAGCAGTACTTC.

This chain connects TRBV5-1 to TRBJ2-3, with 7 bases lining up with TRBD1. The CDR3 has 14 residues. Germline values: CDR1 SGHRS, CDR2 YFSETQ. J was trimmed by 2 bases and V by 5 bases; bases with no gene match: 5. CDR3 residues: CASRETGITDTQYF. DNA of the CDR3: TGCGCCAGCAGGGAGACAGGGATCACAGATACGCAGTATTTT.

The chain uses TRBV9 and TRBJ1-1; maybe TRBD1 (6 bases). Per the germline V gene, CDR1 is SGDLS and CDR2 is YYNGEE. The CDR3 has 13 amino acids. The V gene lost 7 bases and the J gene lost 1 base, with 11 bases spanning the gap. CDR3 residues: CASGGQPNTEAFF. CDR3 nucleotides: TGTGCCAGCGGAGGACAGCCGAACACTGAAGCTTTCTTT.

Note on this clone: This specimen includes other DNA sequences encoding the same CDR3. The V call is TRBV28, the J call TRBJ1-5; no firm D call. This CDR3 comprises 14 residues. Germline V lookup: CDR1 MDHEN, CDR2 SYDVKM. V was cut by 6 bases and J by 5 bases, with 14 bases left in between. In DNA form, the CDR3 reads TGTGCCAGCAGCCCGGCGGAACGGGATCAGCCCCAGCATTTT. Its protein is CASSPAERDQPQHF.

CDR3 protein: CASSWGTIQGAPGNTIYF. For the CDR3, the DNA is TGTGCCAGCAGCTGGGGCACGATACAGGGGGCGCCTGGAAACACCATATATTTT. This sequence joins TRBV28 and TRBJ1-3, with 9 bases lining up with TRBD1. Germline CDR1 MDHEN, CDR2 SYDVKM. V lost 6 bases and J lost 2; bases outside the gene matches: 14. This CDR3 has 18 amino acids. The full variable domain, with the rest looked up from reference TRBV28 and TRBJ1-3, is DVKVTQSSRYLVKRTGEKVFLECVQDMDHENMFWYRQDPGLGLRLIYFSYDVKMKEKGDIPEGYSVSREKKERFSLILESASTNQTSMYLCASSWGTIQGAPGNTIYFGEGSWLTVV.

The chain has TRBV18 and TRBJ1-3; TRBD1 aligns across 8 bases. This CDR3 is 17 amino acids long. The ends lost 6 bases at V and 2 bases at J; junction bases unmatched: 12. Germline V gene lookup returns CDR1 KGHSH and CDR2 LQKENI. Here the CDR3 reads CASSPLPGQGTGNTIYF. The CDR3 region has the DNA TGTGCCAGCTCTCCCCTGCCAGGACAGGGTACTGGAAACACCATATATTTT.

The chain carries TRBV7-9 and TRBJ2-5, with TRBD1 identical over 10 bases. Unmatched junction bases numbered 16, after V lost 5 bases and J lost 4 bases. This CDR3 has 18 residues. Looked up from germline, CDR1 is SEHNR and CDR2 is FQNEAQ (reference sequence). CDR3: CASSRPPWDRGLRETQYF. The CDR3 nucleotides read TGTGCCAGCAGCCGCCCACCGTGGGACAGGGGATTGAGAGAGACCCAGTACTTC.

V gene TRBV10-3 combines with J gene TRBJ1-3, with D hard to call. CDR1 is ENHRY, CDR2 SYGVKD, per germline. The V and J ends lost 3 bases and 0 bases respectively, with 12 bases between them. The CDR3 totals 16 residues. In DNA form, the CDR3 reads TGTGCCATCAGTGAAGGGAGAGCTGACTCTGGAAACACCATATATTTT. Protein sequence: CAISEGRADSGNTIYF.

The rearrangement joins TRBV28 to TRBJ2-2; tentative D call: TRBD2 (6 bases). V lost 6 bases and J 9 bases, leaving 20 bases between the germline ends. The CDR3 extends over 15 amino acids. Germline V CDR1 and CDR2: MDHEN, SYDVKM. The DNA for the CDR3 is TGTGCCAGCAGCCACATAACCAGCGGGTTCCGGGAGCTGTTTTTT. It translates to CASSHITSGFRELFF.

The chain uses TRBV18 and TRBJ2-1, with 10 bases identical to TRBD2. Trimming took 3 bases from V and 6 from J; bases not matched to a gene: 14. This CDR3 comprises 18 residues. CDR1 is KGHSH, CDR2 LQKENI, per germline. For the CDR3, the DNA is TGTGCCAGCTCACCCGAGGGGGGACTAGCGACATATAGCAATGAGCAGTTCTTC. Translated, it gives CASSPEGGLATYSNEQFF.

The chain has TRBV7-9 and TRBJ2-3; 8 positions agree with TRBD2. V dropped 8 bases and J dropped 6; count of bases not matched to a gene: 13. The CDR3 runs 15 residues. Germline V gene lookup returns CDR1 SEHNR and CDR2 FQNEAQ (reference sequence). The CDR3: CASSTGTSYLDTQYF. The CDR3 DNA sequence: TGTGCCAGCTCAACCGGGACTAGTTATTTGGATACGCAGTATTTT.

The V call is TRBV7-2, the J call TRBJ2-1; 10 nucleotides align to TRBD2. The CDR3 totals 16 residues. The junction had 8 bases not matched to a gene; V was cut back by 1 base and J by 8 bases. Germline V CDR1 and CDR2: SGHTA, FQGNSA. The CDR3 DNA reads TGTGCCAGCAGCTTAGAGACAGCGGGAGGGCCCTATGAGCAGTTCTTC. Amino acid sequence: CASSLETAGGPYEQFF.

The V call is TRBV6-5, the J call TRBJ2-3, with 8 positions matching TRBD2. Germline V gene lookup returns CDR1 MNHEY and CDR2 SVGAGI. The trim removed 6 bases at V and 9 bases at J, leaving 14 bases unmatched. CDR3 length: 15 amino acids. The CDR3 protein is CASSRTSGGGETQYF. The CDR3 DNA follows: TGTGCCAGCAGCCGAACTAGCGGAGGGGGAGAGACGCAGTATTTT.

Notes on this clone: Other nucleotide sequences from this sample produce the same CDR3. This chain joins TRBV9 and TRBJ1-5; D ambiguous. Trimming took 0 bases from V and 2 from J, leaving 6 bases between them. Germline lookup yields CDR1 SGDLS and CDR2 YYNGEE. The CDR3 loop spans 14 amino acids. CDR3 residues: CASSVGGGNQPQHF. CDR3 DNA sequence: TGTGCCAGCAGCGTAGGGGGAGGCAATCAGCCCCAGCATTTT.

CDR3 DNA: TGTGCCAGCAGCGTAGAGGGGGTGGTTGGAAACACCATATATTTT. Its translation: CASSVEGVVGNTIYF. The chain combines TRBV9 with TRBJ1-3, with D perhaps matching TRBD1 (6 bases). V was shortened by 0 bases and J by 3 bases, with 10 bases between the two germline ends. This CDR3 has 15 residues. The germline CDR1 and CDR2 sequences are SGDLS and YYNGEE.

The chain couples TRBV2 to TRBJ2-3, with D maybe TRBD1 (5 bases). Trimming shortened V by 2 bases and J by 4 bases, and 10 bases separated the two germline ends. The CDR3 contains 14 residues. Germline assignment: CDR1 SNHLY and CDR2 FYNNEI. The CDR3 reads CASSELLRADTQYF. The CDR3 nucleotides are TGTGCCAGCAGTGAATTGCTCAGGGCAGATACGCAGTATTTT.

CDR3 loop: CAITPDRAGWPQHF. The CDR3 nucleotides read TGTGCCATCACCCCCGACAGGGCCGGGTGGCCCCAGCATTTT. The chain employs TRBV10-3 and TRBJ1-5; 7 bases fit TRBD1. The CDR3 is 14 residues long. Germline-derived CDR1 and CDR2 are ENHRY and SYGVKD. J was trimmed by 9 bases and V by 7 bases; bases with no gene match: 12.

The chain uses TRBV30 and TRBJ2-5; TRBD2 matches at 13 bases. The tail of the sequence fits TRBJ2-7 better, so the J call may be wrong. There are 13 residues in the CDR3. Germline CDR1 is GTSNPN and CDR2 is SVGIG (reference sequence). CDR3 residues: CAPTSGRAHEQYF. CDR3 DNA sequence: TGTGCCCCTACTAGCGGGAGGGCCCACGAGCAGTACTTC.

The CDR3 protein is CASSYDGLISFGYTF. The CDR3 DNA is TGTGCCAGCAGTTACGACGGACTGATCTCTTTTGGCTACACCTTC. This chain links TRBV5-4 with TRBJ1-2; D remains unclear. Germline lookup yields CDR1 SGHNT and CDR2 YYREEE (reference sequence). The CDR3 spans 15 residues. Trimming took 5 bases from V and 7 from J, leaving 21 bases between them.

The V gene is TRBV5-1, the J gene TRBJ1-2; the D is unclear. V dropped 2 bases and J dropped 3 bases, with 8 bases sitting between them. There are 13 residues in the CDR3. Per the germline V gene, CDR1 is SGHRS and CDR2 is YFSETQ. Here the CDR3 DNA reads TGCGCCAGCAGCTTCCGTGCGGACTATGGCTACACCTTC. It specifies CASSFRADYGYTF.

The chain carries TRBV6-1 and TRBJ2-7; D not certain. The germline V gene encodes CDR1 MNHNS and CDR2 SASEGT. Between the trimmed V and J ends, which lost 1 base and 1 base, there was a span of 8 bases. The CDR3 length is 14 residues. The CDR3 sequence is CASSEGQSSYEQYF. The CDR3 bases are TGTGCCAGCAGTGAAGGTCAGTCTTCCTACGAGCAGTACTTC.